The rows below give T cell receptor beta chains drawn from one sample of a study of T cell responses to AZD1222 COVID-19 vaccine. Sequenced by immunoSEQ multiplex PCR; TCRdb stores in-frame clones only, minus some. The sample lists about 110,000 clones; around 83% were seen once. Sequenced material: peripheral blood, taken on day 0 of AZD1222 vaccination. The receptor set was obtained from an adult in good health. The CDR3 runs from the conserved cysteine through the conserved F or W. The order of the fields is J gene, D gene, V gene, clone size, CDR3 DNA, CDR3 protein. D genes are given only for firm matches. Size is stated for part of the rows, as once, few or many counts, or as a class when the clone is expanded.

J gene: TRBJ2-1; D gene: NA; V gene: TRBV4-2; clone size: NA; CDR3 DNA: TGTGCCAGCAGCCAAGGTATAGCCGGATTATATGAGCAGTTCTTC; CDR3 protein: CASSQGIAGLYEQFF
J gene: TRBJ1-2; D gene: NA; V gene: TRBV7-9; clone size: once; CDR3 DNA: TGTGCCAGCAGCCAAAGTACCGAACAGGGAGGCTATGGCTACACCTTC; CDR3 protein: CASSQSTEQGGYGYTF
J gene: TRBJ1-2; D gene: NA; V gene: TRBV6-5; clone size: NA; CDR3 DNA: TGTGCCAGCAGTTACTCGGGGACGGAAGGCTATGGCTACACCTTC; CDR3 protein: CASSYSGTEGYGYTF
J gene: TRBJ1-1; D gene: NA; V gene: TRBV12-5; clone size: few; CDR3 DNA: TGTGCTAGTGGTTTGGCCTGGTCCACCGGAGGAGACACTGAAGCTTTCTTT; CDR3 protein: CASGLAWSTGGDTEAFF
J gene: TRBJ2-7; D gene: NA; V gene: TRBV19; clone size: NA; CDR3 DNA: TGTGCCAGTAGTGATGGAACTCACTACGAGCAGTACTTC; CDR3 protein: CASSDGTHYEQYF
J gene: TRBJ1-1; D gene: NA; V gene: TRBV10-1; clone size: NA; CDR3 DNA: TGCGCCAGCAGTGAGTTAACGGGGGGCACTGAAGCTTTCTTT; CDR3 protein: CASSELTGGTEAFF
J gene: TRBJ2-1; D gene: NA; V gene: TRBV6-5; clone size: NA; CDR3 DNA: TGTGCCAGCGGGGACAATGAGCAGTTCTTC; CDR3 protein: CASGDNEQFF
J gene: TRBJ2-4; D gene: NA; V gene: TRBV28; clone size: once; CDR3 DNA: TGTGCCAGCAATTTTGGTCCCACAGGCGGGTCCAAAAACATTCAGTACTTC; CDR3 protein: CASNFGPTGGSKNIQYF
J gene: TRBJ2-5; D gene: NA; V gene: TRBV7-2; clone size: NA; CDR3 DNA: TGTGCCAGCAGCCCCCACAGGGGGGGCAACCAAGAGACCCAGTACTTC; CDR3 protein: CASSPHRGGNQETQYF
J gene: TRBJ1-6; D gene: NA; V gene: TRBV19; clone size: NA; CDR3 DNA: TGTGCCAGTGTCGGGATAGACAGAAATTCACCCCTCCACTTT; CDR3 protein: CASVGIDRNSPLHF
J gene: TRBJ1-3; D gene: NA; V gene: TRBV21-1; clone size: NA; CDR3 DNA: TGTGCCAGCAGCAAAGGCAAGGGTCGCTCTGGAAACACCATATATTTT; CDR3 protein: CASSKGKGRSGNTIYF
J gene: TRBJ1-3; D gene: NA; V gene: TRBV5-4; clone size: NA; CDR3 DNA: TGTGCCAGCAGCACACAGGGCTCCTCTGGAAACACCATATATTTT; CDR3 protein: CASSTQGSSGNTIYF
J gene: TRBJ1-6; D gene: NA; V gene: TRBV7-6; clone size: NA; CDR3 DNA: TGTGCCAGCAGTCCCGGGCCACCTGGGTTGACACCCCTCCACTTT; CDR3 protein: CASSPGPPGLTPLHF
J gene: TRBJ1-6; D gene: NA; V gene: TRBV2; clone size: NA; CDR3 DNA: TGTGCCAGCAGTGAAGCCTTCGGAAATTCACCCCTCCACTTT; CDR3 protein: CASSEAFGNSPLHF
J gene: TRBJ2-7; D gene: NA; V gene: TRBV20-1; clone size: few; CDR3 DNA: TGCAGTGCGGAGCCGGGAGCAGAGCAGTACTTC; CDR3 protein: CSAEPGAEQYF
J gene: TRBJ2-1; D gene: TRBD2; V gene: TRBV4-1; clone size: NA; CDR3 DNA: TGCGCCAGCAGCCGAGGGGCAGGGACTAGGACGAATGAGCAGTTCTTC; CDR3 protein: CASSRGAGTRTNEQFF
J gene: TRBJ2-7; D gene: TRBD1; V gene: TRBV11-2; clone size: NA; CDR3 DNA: TGTGCCAGCAGCCCTCAGGACAGGTCGTTTACGCAGTACTTC; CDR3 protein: CASSPQDRSFTQYF
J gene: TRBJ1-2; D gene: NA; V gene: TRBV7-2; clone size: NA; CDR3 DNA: TGTGCCAGCAGCTCTGTTACCGGAGCTAACTATGGCTACACCTTC; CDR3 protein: CASSSVTGANYGYTF
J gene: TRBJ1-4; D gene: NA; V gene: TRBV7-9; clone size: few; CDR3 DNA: TGTGCCAGCAGCCCTGTGGGCACCGGTAGGGGAAAACTGTTTTTT; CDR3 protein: CASSPVGTGRGKLFF
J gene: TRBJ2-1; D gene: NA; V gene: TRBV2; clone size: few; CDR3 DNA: TGTGCCAGCTGCCCGATGTGGGGCTGGGAGCAGTTCTTC; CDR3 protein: CASCPMWGWEQFF
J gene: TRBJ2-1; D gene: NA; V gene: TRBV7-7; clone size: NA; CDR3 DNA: TGTGCCAGCAGCCCCGACAGATTCTCCTACAATGAGCAGTTCTTC; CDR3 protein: CASSPDRFSYNEQFF
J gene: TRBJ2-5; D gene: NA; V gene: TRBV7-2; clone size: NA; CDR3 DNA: TGTGCCAGCAGCAATGGACCCGGTGAGACCCAGTACTTC; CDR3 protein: CASSNGPGETQYF
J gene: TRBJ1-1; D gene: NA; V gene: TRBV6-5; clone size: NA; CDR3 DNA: TGTGCCAGCAGCTACAGCGAGAACACTGAAGCTTTCTTT; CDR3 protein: CASSYSENTEAFF
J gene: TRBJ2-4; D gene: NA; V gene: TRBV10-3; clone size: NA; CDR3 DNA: TGTGCCATCAGTGAATCGAACACGGGGGCCAAAAACATTCAGTACTTC; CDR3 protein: CAISESNTGAKNIQYF
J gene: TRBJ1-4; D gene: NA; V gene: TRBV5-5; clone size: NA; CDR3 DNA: TGTGCCAGCAGGCCCCAGGGACGGGGGGAGGAACTGTTTTTT; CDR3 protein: CASRPQGRGEELFF